This T cell receptor beta chain was sequenced in a study of cytomegalovirus exposure and HLA in healthy donors. 60 Vbeta and 13 Jbeta primers were used in PCR. Some clones are missing from TCRdb's copy, which holds only in-frame ones; the method was immunoSEQ multiplex PCR. The repertoire consists of around 92,000 clones, with over 80% occurring once and the leading ten covering under 4.5%. The TCR sequence derives from a female donor in good health and CMV-seropositive. Material for sequencing was PBMCs.

The CDR3, as DNA: TGTGCCAGCAGACTCGGACAGGGTTATGTCTCTGGGGCCAACGTCCTGACTTTC. Translation: CASRLGQGYVSGANVLTF. The chain uses TRBV27 and TRBJ2-6; 8 bases map to TRBD1. The CDR3 is made up of 18 amino acids. CDR1 and CDR2 (germline): MNHEY, SMNVEV (reference sequence). Trimming cost V 6 bases and J 0 bases; bases outside gene matches: 10.